This T cell receptor (beta chain) was recovered during a study of shared T cell receptors in the human thymus. This clone was picked up a small number of times. CDR1 and CDR2 (germline): SEHNR, FQNEAQ (reference sequence). J gave up 3 bases and V 1 base, and 1 base lay outside the gene matches. The CDR3 length is 15 residues. Using immunoSEQ multiplex PCR, the repertoire was profiled, and TCRdb retains in-frame clones only, with some absent. The sample has hundreds of thousands of clones; about 90% are singletons. This same sample was also part of a study on human thymus T cells.

The chain combines TRBV7-9 with TRBJ1-4, with 8 nucleotides matching TRBD1. This TCR was sampled from a boy under two years old with a congenital heart defect. The specimen sequenced was thymocytes. CDR3: CASSLETGANEKLFF. The CDR3 nucleotides are TGTGCCAGCAGCTTAGAGACAGGGGCTAATGAAAAACTGTTTTTT.